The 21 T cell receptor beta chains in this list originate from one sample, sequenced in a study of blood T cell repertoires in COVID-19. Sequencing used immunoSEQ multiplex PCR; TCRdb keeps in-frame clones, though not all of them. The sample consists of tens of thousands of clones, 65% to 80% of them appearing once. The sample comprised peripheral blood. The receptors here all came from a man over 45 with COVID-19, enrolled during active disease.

CDR3 DNA: TGTGCCACCAGTGGGTCTTTGGACTATAACACCGGGGAGCTGTTTTTT. Translating gives CATSGSLDYNTGELFF. The J gene is TRBJ2-2, the V gene TRBV24-1; TRBD2 is a possible D gene (6 bases). CDR1 and CDR2 from the germline V gene are KGHDR and SFDVKD. This CDR3 contains 16 residues. The V end lost 5 bases, the J end lost 2 bases, and 14 bases lay between the germline ends.

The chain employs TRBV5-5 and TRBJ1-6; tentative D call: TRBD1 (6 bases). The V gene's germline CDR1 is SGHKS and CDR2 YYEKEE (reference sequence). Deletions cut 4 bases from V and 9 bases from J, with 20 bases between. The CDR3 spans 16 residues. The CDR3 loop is CASSLFGPIQGSPLHF. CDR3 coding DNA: TGTGCCAGCAGCCTTTTTGGGCCCATACAGGGTTCACCCCTCCACTTT.

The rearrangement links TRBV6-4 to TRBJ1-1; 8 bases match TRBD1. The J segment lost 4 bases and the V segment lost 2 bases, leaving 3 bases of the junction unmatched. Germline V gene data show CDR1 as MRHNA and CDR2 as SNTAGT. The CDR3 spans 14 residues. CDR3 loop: CASSDTDRATEAFF. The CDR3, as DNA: TGTGCCAGCAGTGACACGGACAGGGCCACTGAAGCTTTCTTT.

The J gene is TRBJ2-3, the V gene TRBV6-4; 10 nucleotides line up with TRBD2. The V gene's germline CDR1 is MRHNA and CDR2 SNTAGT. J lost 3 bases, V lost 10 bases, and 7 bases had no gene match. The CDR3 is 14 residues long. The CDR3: CATSGLARTDTQYF. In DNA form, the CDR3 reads TGTGCCACCTCGGGACTAGCGAGGACAGATACGCAGTATTTT.

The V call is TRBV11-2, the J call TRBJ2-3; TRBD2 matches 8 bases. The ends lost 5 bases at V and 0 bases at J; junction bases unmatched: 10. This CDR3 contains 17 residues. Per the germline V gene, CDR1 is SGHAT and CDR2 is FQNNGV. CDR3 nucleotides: TGTGCCAGCAGCCCCTTCCTACTAGCGGAGAGCACAGATACGCAGTATTTT. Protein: CASSPFLLAESTDTQYF.

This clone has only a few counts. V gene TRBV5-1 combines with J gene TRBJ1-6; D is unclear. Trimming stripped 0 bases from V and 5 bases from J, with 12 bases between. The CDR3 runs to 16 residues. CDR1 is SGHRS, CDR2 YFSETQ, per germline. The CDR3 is CASSLGPGQNNSPLHF. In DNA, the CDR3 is TGCGCCAGCAGCTTGGGTCCTGGGCAGAATAATTCACCCCTCCACTTT.

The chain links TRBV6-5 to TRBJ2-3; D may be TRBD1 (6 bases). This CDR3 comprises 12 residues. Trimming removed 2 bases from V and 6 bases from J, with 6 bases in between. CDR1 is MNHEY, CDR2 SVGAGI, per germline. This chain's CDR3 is CASSYQGDTQYF. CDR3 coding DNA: TGTGCCAGCAGTTACCAGGGGGATACGCAGTATTTT.

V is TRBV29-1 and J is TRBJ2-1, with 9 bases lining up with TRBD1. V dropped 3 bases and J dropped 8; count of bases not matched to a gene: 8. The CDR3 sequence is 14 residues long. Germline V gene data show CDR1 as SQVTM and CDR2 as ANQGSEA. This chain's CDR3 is CSVDDRGFGDEQFF. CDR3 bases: TGCAGCGTTGATGACAGGGGGTTCGGCGATGAGCAGTTCTTC.

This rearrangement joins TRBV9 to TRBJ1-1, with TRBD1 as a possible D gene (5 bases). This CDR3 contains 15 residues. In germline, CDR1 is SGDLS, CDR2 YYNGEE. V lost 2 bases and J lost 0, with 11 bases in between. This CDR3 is CASSVEGLLNTEAFF. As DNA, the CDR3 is TGTGCCAGCAGCGTCGAGGGACTTCTGAACACTGAAGCTTTCTTT.

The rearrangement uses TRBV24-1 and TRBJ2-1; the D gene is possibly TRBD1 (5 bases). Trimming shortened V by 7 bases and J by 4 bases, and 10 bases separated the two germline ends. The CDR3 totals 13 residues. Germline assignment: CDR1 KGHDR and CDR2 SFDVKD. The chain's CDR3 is CATSTGSYNEQFF. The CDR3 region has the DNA TGTGCCACCAGCACAGGTAGTTACAATGAGCAGTTCTTC.

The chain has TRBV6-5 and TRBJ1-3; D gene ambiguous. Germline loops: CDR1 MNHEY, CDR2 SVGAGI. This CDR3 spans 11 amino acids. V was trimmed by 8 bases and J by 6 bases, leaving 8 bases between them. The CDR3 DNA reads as TGTGCCAGCGCGTTTGTAAACACCATATATTTT. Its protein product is CASAFVNTIYF.

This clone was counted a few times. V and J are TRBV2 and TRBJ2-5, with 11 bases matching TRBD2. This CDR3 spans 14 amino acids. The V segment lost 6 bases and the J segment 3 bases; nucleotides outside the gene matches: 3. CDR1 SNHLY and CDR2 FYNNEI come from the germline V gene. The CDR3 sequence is CASRPGLAEETQYF. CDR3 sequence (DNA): TGTGCCAGCAGGCCGGGACTAGCGGAAGAGACCCAGTACTTC.

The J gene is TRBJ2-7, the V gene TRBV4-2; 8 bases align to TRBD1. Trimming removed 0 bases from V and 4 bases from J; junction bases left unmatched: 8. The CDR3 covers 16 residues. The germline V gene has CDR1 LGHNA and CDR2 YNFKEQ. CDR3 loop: CASSQDPGQGGYEQYF. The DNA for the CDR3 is TGTGCCAGCAGCCAAGACCCTGGACAGGGTGGGTACGAGCAGTACTTC.

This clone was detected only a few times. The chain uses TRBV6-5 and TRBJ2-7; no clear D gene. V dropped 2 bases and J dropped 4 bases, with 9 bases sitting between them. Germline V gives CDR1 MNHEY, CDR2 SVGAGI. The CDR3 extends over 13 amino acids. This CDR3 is CASSYGAYYEQYF. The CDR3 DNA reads TGTGCCAGCAGTTACGGAGCTTATTACGAGCAGTACTTC.

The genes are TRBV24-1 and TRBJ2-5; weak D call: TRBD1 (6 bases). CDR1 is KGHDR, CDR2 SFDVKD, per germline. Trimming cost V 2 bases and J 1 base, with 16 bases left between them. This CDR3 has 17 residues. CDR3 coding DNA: TGTGCCACCAGTGATTCTTCGACAGGACCCTTCCAAGAGACCCAGTACTTC. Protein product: CATSDSSTGPFQETQYF.

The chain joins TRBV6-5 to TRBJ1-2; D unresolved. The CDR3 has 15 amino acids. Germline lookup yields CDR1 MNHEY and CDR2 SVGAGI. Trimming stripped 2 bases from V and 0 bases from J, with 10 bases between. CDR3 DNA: TGTGCCAGCAGTTACGGGCCAGAAGCTAACTATGGCTACACCTTC. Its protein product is CASSYGPEANYGYTF.

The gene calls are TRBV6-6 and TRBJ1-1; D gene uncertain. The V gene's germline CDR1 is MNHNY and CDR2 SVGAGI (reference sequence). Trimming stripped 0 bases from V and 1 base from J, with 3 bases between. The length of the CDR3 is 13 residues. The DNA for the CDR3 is TGTGCCAGCAGTTACTCTCGGAACACTGAAGCTTTCTTT. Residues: CASSYSRNTEAFF.

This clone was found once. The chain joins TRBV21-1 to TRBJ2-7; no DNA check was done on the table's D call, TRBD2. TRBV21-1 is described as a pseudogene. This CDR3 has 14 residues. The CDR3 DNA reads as TGTGCCAGCAGCAATCGACTGCATCATTACGAGCAGTACTTC. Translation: CASSNRLHHYEQYF.

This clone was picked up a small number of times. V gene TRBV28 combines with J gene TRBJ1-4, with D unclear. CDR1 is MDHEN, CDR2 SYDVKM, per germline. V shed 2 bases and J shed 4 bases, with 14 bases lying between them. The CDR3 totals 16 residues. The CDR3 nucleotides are TGTGCCAGCAGTTTAGCAACACCCAGTAATAATGAAAAACTGTTTTTT. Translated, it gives CASSLATPSNNEKLFF.

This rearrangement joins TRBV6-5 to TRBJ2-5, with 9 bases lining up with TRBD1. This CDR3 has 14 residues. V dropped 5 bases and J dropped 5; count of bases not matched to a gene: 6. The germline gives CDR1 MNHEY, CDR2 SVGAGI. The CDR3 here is CASSTTGGAETQYF. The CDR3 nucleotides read TGTGCCAGCAGTACGACAGGGGGGGCGGAGACCCAGTACTTC.

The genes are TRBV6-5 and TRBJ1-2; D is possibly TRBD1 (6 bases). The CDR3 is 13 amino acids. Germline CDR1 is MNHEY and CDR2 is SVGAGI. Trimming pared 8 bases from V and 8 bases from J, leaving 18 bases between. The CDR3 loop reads CASVRTAKDGYTF. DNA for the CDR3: TGTGCCAGCGTTAGGACAGCGAAGGACGGCTACACCTTC.